This TCR beta chain was recorded in a study of T-cell memory formation after mild COVID-19. TCRdb reprocessed the 5' RACE reads with MiXCR, giving one entry per CDR3 protein. Of hundreds of thousands of distinct CDR3 sequences listed, about a fifth are singletons. Germline CDR1 and CDR2: SNHLY and FYNNEI. The length of the CDR3 is 14 residues. V was clipped by 5 bases and J by 5 bases; unmatched bases: 4. Specimen: PBMCs or a T cell subset sorted from them (not recorded which). The rearrangement joins TRBV2 to TRBJ2-3; 10 bases are a match to TRBD2. This receptor was taken from an adult woman who had mild COVID-19 (a few samples of this study predate the infection). Cell type and time point are not known. The CDR3 DNA follows: TGTGCCAGCAGTATAGCGGGGGGAATAGATACGCAGTATTTT. Its translation: CASSIAGGIDTQYF.